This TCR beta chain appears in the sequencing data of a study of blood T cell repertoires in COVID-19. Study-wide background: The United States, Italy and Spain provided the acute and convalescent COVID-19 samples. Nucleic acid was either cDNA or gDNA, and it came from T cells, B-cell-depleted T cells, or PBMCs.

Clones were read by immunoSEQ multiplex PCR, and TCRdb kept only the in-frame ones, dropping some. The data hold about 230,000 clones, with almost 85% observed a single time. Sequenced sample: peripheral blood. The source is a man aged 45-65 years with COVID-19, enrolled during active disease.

In DNA, the CDR3 is TGCAGCGTTGGGGGCAGCGGGGTTCCCAATGAGCAGTTCTTC. Its protein is CSVGGSGVPNEQFF. The chain employs TRBV29-1 and TRBJ2-1, with 7 positions matching TRBD2. Germline-derived CDR1 and CDR2 are SQVTM and ANQGSEA. V was clipped by 4 bases and J by 6 bases; unmatched bases: 9. The length of the CDR3 is 14 residues.